This TCR beta chain was sequenced in a study of blood T cell repertoires in COVID-19. V was clipped by 5 bases and J by 8 bases; unmatched bases: 8. Germline V CDR1 and CDR2: KGHSH, LQKENI. The CDR3 contains 13 residues. This clone was picked up a small number of times. Sequencing used immunoSEQ multiplex PCR; TCRdb keeps in-frame clones, though not all of them. The table records about 480,000 clones, roughly 90% of them present only once. Material for sequencing was PBMCs or T cells enriched from blood (not recorded which). The TCR comes from a woman aged 40 to 50 who had recovered from COVID-19. The gene calls are TRBV18 and TRBJ1-2; TRBD1 aligns across 7 bases. CDR3 sequence (DNA): TGTGCCAGCTCATCCCGGGACAGCCAAGGCTACACCTTC. This gives the protein CASSSRDSQGYTF.